The T cell receptor (beta chain) under discussion was sequenced for a study of beta chain features in type 1 diabetes. Study findings and constraints: Patients showed naive, central memory and Treg TCRB repertoires that appeared more similar than those of healthy donors.

The CDR3 totals 13 residues. The V segment lost 1 base and the J segment 7 bases; nucleotides outside the gene matches: 3. Germline lookup yields CDR1 GTSNPN and CDR2 SVGIG (reference sequence). The whole isolated RNA underwent reverse transcription, so sequencing captured expressed TCRB transcripts. Only in-frame clones appear in the TCRdb table, and some are missing; sequencing was by immunoSEQ multiplex PCR. The sample has about 290,000 clones; roughly 8% are singletons. This clone has more than one count but fewer than ten. Its antigen is as yet unknown. The receptor's source is a young woman in good health. The chain is built from TRBV30 and TRBJ2-7, with 11 bases that match TRBD2. The sequencing sample was made of central memory CD4+ T cells from blood. The CDR3 spells CAWSARLAGEQYF. Here the CDR3 DNA reads TGTGCCTGGAGTGCCCGACTAGCGGGAGAGCAGTACTTC.